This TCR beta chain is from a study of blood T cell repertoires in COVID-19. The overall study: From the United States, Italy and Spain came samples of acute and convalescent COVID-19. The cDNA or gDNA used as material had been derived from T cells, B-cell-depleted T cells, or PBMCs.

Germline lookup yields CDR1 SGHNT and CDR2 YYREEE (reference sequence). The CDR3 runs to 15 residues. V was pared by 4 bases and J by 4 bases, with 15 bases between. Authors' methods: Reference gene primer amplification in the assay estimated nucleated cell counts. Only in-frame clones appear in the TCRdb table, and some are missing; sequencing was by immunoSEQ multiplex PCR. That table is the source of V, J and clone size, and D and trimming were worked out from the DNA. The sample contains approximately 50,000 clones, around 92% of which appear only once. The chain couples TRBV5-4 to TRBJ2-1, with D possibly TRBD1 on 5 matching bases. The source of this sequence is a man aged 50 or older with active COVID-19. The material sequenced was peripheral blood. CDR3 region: CASSRSLGPYNEQFF. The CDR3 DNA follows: TGTGCCAGCAGCCGGAGTTTGGGGCCATACAATGAGCAGTTCTTC.